The rows below give T cell receptor beta chains drawn from one sample of a study of T cells in Graves' hyperthyroidism and ophthalmopathy. TCRdb re-analysed the multiplex PCR reads in MiXCR, keeping a single row per CDR3 protein. The sample lists 500,000 to 650,000 distinct CDR3 sequences, more than 14% occurring once. The material sequenced was blood. The receptor source for this set is a woman between 45 and 65 years old with Graves' ophthalmopathy. Both conserved end residues are part of each CDR3. The D gene is left open where the match is weak. Size is omitted from some rows. Given values are once, few, many or a class for expanded clones.

TRBJ2-7	many	13	TRBD1	TRBV12-3/TRBV12-4	TGTGCCAGCAGGCAGACAGGGGCGAGTGAGCAGTACTTC	CASRQTGASEQYF
TRBJ2-7	many	15	.	TRBV28	TGTGCCAGCAGTTTAGGCGGGACCACTTCCTACGAGCAGTACTTC	CASSLGGTTSYEQYF
TRBJ2-7	many	13	TRBD1	TRBV28	TGTGCCAGCTCGACAGGGTTCTCCTACGAGCAGTACTTC	CASSTGFSYEQYF
TRBJ2-2	few	14	TRBD1	TRBV24-1	TGTGCCACCAGTGACCCGACAGGGTTCGGGGAGCTGTTTTTT	CATSDPTGFGELFF
TRBJ2-4	.	20	TRBD2	TRBV27	TGTGCCAGCAGTACAACCGGGACTAGCGACCCGTCCTCTGGCAAAAACATTCAGTACTTC	CASSTTGTSDPSSGKNIQYF
TRBJ2-6	.	17	TRBD1	TRBV11-3	TGTGCCAGCAGCCCAGGGACAGGGAGGTCTGGGGCCAACGTCCTGACTTTC	CASSPGTGRSGANVLTF
TRBJ1-2	many	13	.	TRBV7-2	TGTGCCAGCAGCTTAGAGGGGATTAGGGGCTACACCTTC	CASSLEGIRGYTF
TRBJ2-7	many	14	TRBD1	TRBV10-3	TGTGCCATCAAACCGGGACAGGGGTTCGACGAGCAGTACTTC	CAIKPGQGFDEQYF
TRBJ2-7	many	16	.	TRBV6-5	TGTGCCAGCAGTTACTCAACGGTTGTCGGGCTCTACGAGCAGTACTTC	CASSYSTVVGLYEQYF
TRBJ1-3	many	15	.	TRBV2	TGTGCCAGCAGTGATACGAGGTTCTCTGGAAACACCATATATTTT	CASSDTRFSGNTIYF
TRBJ1-5	many	13	TRBD1	TRBV20-1	TGCAGTGCAGAACAGGGGGCAAATCAGCCCCAGCATTTT	CSAEQGANQPQHF
TRBJ2-2	few	12	.	TRBV20-1	TGCAGTGCTAGTAGCACCACCGGGGAGCTGTTTTTT	CSASSTTGELFF
TRBJ2-3	many	12	.	TRBV18	TGTGCCAGCTTCAGTGGCACAGATACGCAGTATTTT	CASFSGTDTQYF
TRBJ1-2	few	11	TRBD1	TRBV20-1	TGCAATGGACAGGGTAACTATGGCTACACCTTC	CNGQGNYGYTF
TRBJ2-1	many	12	.	TRBV2	TGTGCCAGCAGTGTCAGGGGTAGTGAGCAGTTCTTC	CASSVRGSEQFF
TRBJ2-3	many	15	TRBD1	TRBV7-7	TGTGCTAGCAGCTCCCGGACAGGGGGTTGGGATACGCAGTATTTT	CASSSRTGGWDTQYF
TRBJ2-2	many	15	TRBD1	TRBV11-3	TGTGCCAGCAGCGGGACAGGGGGCAACACCGGGGAGCTGTTTTTT	CASSGTGGNTGELFF
TRBJ2-1	many	12	TRBD1	TRBV20-1	TGCAGTGCACGACAGGGTAACGATGAGCAGTTCTTC	CSARQGNDEQFF
TRBJ2-7	many	15	TRBD1	TRBV5-1	TGCGCCAGCAGCTTGGCTGGACAGGGGGCGTCCGAGCAGTACTTC	CASSLAGQGASEQYF
TRBJ1-2	.	15	.	TRBV19	.	CASSIFGPANYGYTF
TRBJ1-4	few	18	TRBD1	TRBV7-8	TGTGCCAGCAGCTCACCGGACAGGGGGCGAATAATGAATGAAAAACTGTTTTTT	CASSSPDRGRIMNEKLFF
TRBJ2-1	.	17	TRBD2	TRBV20-1	TGCAGTGCTAGAGAAGGTAGCGGGAATTTCGCCTACAATGAGCAGTTCTTC	CSAREGSGNFAYNEQFF
TRBJ2-3	.	15	.	TRBV27	TGTGCCAGCAGTTTATGTACCTCCTACACAGATACGCAGTATTTT	CASSLCTSYTDTQYF
TRBJ1-6	many	16	TRBD1	TRBV9	TGTGCCAGCAGCGTAGAAGGGGGCGAATATAATTCACCCCTCCACTTT	CASSVEGGEYNSPLHF